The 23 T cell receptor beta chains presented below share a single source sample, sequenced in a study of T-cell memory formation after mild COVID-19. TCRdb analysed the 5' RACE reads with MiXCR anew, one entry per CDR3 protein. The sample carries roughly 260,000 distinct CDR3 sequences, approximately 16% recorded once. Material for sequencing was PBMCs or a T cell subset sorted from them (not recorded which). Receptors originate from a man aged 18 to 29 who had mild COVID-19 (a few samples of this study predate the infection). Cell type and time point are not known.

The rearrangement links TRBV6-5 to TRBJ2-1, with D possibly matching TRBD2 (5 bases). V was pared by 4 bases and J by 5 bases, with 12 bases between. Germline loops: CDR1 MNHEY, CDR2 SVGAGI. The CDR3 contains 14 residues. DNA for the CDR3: TGTGCCAGCAGTTTTACTAGGAGGAACAATGAGCAGTTCTTC. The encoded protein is CASSFTRRNNEQFF.

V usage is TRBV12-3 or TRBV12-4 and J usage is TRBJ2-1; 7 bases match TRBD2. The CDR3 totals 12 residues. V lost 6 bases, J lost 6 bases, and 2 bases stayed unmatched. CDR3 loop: CASSQRGNEQFF. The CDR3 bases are TGTGCCAGCAGCCAGCGGGGCAATGAGCAGTTCTTC.

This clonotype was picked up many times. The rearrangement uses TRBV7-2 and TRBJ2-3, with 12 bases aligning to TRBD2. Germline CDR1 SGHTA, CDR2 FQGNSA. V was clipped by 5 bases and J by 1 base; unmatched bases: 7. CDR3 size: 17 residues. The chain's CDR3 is CASSKRTSGDRTDTQYF. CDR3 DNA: TGTGCCAGCAGCAAACGGACTAGCGGGGACCGCACAGATACGCAGTATTTT.

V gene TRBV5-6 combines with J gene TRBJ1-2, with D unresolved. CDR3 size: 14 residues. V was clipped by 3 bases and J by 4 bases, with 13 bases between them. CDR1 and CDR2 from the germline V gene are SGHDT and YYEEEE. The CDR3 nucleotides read TGTGCCAGCAGCTCTTTGTCTGGAACCTATGGCTACACCTTC. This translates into CASSSLSGTYGYTF.

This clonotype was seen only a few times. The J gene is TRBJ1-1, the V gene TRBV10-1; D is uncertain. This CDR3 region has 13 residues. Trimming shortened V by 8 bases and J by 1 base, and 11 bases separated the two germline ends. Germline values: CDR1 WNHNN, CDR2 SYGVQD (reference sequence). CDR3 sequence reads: CASPARQNTEAFF. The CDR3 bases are TGCGCCAGCCCTGCGCGGCAGAACACTGAAGCTTTCTTT.

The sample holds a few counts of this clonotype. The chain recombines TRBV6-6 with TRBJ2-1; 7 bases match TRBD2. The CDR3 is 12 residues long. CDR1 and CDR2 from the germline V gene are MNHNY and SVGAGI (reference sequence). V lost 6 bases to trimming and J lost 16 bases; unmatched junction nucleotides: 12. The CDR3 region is CASSRPGAGRFF. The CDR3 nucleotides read TGTGCCAGCAGCCGACCTGGAGCGGGGCGATTCTTC.

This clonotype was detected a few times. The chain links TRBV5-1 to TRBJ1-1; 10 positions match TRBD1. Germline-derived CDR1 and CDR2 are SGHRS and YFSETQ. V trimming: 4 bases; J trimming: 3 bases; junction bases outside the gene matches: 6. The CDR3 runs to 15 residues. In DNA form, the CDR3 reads TGCGCCAGCAGCATTGGACAGGGGGTGGACACTGAAGCTTTCTTT. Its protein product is CASSIGQGVDTEAFF.

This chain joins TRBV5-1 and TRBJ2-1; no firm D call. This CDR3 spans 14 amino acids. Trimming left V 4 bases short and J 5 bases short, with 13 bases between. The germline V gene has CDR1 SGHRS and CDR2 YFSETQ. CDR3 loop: CASSLDGSNNEQFF. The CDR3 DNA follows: TGCGCCAGCAGCCTCGACGGATCAAACAATGAGCAGTTCTTC.

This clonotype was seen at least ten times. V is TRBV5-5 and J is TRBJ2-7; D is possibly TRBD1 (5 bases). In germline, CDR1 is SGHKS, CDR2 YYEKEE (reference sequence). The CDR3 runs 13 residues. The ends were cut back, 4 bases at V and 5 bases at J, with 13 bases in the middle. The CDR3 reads CASSPGLRDEQYV. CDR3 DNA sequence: TGTGCCAGCAGCCCCGGGCTCAGGGACGAGCAGTACGTC.

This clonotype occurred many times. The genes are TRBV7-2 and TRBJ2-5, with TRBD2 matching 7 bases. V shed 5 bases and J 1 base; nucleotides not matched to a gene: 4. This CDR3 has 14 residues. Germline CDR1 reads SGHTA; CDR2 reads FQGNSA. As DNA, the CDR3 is TGTGCCAGCAGCCCTAGCGGATCCCAAGAGACCCAGTACTTC. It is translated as CASSPSGSQETQYF.

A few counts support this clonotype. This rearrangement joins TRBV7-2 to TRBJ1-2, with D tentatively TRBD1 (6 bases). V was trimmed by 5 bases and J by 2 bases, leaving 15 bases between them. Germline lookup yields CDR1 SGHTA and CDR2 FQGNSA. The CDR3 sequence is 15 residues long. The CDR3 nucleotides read TGTGCCAGCAGCAAACAGGGAACCTCGAACTATGGCTACACCTTC. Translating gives CASSKQGTSNYGYTF. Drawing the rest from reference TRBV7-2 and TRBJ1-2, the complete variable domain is GAGVSQSPSNKVTEKGKDVELRCDPISGHTALYWYRQSLGQGLEFLIYFQGNSAPDKSGLPSDRFSAERTGGSVSTLTIQRTQQEDSAVYLCASSKQGTSNYGYTFGSGTRLTVV.

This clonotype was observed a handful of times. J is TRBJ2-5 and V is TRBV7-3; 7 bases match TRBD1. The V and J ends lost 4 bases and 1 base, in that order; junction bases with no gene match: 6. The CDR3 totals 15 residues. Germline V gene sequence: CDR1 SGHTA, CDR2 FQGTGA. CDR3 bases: TGTGCCAGCAGCTCCGGACAGGTGGGCCAAGAGACCCAGTACTTC. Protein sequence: CASSSGQVGQETQYF.

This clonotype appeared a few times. Written as DNA, the CDR3 is TGCGCCAGCAGCTTGGGGGGGGCGCAGGATGAGCAGTTCTTC. It translates to CASSLGGAQDEQFF. This chain joins TRBV5-1 and TRBJ2-1; D possibly matches TRBD1 or TRBD2 (6 bases each). The length of the CDR3 is 14 residues. CDR1 and CDR2 from the germline V gene are SGHRS and YFSETQ. V was clipped by 0 bases and J by 8 bases, with 12 bases between them.

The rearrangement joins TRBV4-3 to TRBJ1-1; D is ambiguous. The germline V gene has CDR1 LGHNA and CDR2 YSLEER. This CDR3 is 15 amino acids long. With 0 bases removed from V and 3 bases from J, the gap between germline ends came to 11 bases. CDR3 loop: CASSQDLVLDTEAFF. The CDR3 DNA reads TGCGCCAGCAGCCAAGATTTGGTGTTGGACACTGAAGCTTTCTTT.

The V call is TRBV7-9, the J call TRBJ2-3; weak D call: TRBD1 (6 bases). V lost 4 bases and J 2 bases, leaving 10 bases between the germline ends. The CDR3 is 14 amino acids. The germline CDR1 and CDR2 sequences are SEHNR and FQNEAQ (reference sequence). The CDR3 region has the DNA TGTGCCAGCAGCTCCCGGACAGTCACAGATACGCAGTATTTT. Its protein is CASSSRTVTDTQYF.

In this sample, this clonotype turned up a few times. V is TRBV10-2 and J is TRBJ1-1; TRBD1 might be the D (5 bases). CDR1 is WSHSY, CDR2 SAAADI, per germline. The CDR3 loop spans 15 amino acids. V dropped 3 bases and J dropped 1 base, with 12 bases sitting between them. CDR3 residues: CASSDQGAGNTEAFF. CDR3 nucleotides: TGCGCCAGCAGTGATCAGGGCGCGGGGAACACTGAAGCTTTCTTT.

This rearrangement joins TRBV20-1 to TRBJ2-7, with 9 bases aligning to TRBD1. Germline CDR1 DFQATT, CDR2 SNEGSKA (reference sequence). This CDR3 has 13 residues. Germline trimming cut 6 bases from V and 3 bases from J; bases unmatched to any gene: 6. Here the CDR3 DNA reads TGCAGTGCGTCGACAGGGGGAGTCTACGAGCAGTACTTC. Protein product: CSASTGGVYEQYF.

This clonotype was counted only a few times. CDR3 amino acids: CSAPGPARNEKLFF. CDR3 nucleotides: TGCAGTGCTCCCGGCCCCGCCAGGAATGAAAAACTGTTTTTT. V gene TRBV20-1 combines with J gene TRBJ1-4, with D unresolved. The V gene's germline CDR1 is DFQATT and CDR2 SNEGSKA (reference sequence). The CDR3 totals 14 residues. Trimming removed 5 bases from V and 5 bases from J, with 15 bases in between.

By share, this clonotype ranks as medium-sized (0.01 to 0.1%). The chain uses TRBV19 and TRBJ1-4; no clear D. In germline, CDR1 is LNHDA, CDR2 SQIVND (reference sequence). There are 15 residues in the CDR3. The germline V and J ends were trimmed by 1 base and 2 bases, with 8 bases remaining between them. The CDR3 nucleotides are TGTGCCAGTAGTATAGTCGGAGCCACTAATGAAAAACTGTTTTTT. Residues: CASSIVGATNEKLFF.

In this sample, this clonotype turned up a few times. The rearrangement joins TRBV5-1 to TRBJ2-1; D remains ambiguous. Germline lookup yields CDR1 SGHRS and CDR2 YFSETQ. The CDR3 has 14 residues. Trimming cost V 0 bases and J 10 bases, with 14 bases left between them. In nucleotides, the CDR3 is TGCGCCAGCAGCTTGGGGGGTCCTCGAGGAGAGCAGTTCTTC. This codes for CASSLGGPRGEQFF.

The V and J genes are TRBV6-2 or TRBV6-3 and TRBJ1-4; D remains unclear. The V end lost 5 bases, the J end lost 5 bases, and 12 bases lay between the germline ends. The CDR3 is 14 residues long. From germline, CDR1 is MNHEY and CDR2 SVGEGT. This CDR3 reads CASSPGAFNEKLFF. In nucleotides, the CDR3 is TGTGCCAGCAGTCCGGGAGCCTTCAATGAAAAACTGTTTTTT.

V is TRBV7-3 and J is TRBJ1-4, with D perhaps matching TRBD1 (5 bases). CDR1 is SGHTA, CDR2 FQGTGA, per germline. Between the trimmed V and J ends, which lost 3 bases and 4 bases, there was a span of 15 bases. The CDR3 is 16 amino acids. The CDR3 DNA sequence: TGTGCCAGCAGCTTCTGTCGGACACGGAGTAATGAAAAACTGTTTTTT. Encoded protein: CASSFCRTRSNEKLFF.

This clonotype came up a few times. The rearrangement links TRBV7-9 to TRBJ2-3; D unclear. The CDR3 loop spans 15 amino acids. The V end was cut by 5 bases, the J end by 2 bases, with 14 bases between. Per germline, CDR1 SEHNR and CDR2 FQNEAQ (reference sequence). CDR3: CASSTRLGNTDTQYF. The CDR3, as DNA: TGTGCCAGCAGCACACGGTTGGGAAACACAGATACGCAGTATTTT.